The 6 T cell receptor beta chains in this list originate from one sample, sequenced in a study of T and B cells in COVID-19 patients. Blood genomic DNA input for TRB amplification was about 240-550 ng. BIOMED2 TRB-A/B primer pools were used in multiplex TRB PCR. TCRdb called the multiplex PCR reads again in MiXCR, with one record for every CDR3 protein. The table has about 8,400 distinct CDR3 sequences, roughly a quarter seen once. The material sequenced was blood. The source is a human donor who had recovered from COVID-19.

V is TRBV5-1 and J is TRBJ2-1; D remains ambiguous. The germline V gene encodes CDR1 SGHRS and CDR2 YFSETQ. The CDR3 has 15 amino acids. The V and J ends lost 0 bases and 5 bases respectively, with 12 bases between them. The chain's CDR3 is CASSLAGDRNNEQFF. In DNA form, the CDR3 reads TGCGCCAGCAGCTTGGCAGGTGATAGGAACAATGAGCAGTTCTTC.

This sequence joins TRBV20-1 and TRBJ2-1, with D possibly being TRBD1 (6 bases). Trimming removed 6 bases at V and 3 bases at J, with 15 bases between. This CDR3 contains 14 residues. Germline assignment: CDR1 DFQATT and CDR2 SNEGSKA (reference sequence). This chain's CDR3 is CSAGTTGIYNEQFF. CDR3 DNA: TGCAGTGCCGGGACAACCGGGATCTACAATGAGCAGTTCTTC.

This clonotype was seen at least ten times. The CDR3 here is CASSRGQGSYNEQFF. The CDR3 DNA sequence: TGTGCCAGCAGCCGGGGACAGGGATCCTACAATGAGCAGTTCTTC. The J gene is TRBJ2-1, the V gene TRBV5-6; 9 bases fit TRBD1. The CDR3 extends over 15 amino acids. V dropped 4 bases and J dropped 1; count of bases not matched to a gene: 3. The germline CDR1 and CDR2 sequences are SGHDT and YYEEEE.

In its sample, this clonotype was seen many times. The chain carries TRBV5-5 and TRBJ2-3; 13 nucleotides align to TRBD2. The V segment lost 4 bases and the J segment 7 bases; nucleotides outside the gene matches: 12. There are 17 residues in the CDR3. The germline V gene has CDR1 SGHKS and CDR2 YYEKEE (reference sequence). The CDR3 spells CASSLRLTSGGAYTQYF. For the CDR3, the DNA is TGTGCCAGCAGCCTCCGTTTAACTAGCGGGGGGGCATATACGCAGTATTTT.

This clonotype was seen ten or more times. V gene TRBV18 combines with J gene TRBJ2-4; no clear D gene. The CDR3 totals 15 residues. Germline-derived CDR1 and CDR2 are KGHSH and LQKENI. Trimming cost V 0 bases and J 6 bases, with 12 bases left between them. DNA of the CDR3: TGTGCCAGCTCACCACCGGGTAGGGAAGGAAACATTCAGTACTTC. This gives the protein CASSPPGREGNIQYF.

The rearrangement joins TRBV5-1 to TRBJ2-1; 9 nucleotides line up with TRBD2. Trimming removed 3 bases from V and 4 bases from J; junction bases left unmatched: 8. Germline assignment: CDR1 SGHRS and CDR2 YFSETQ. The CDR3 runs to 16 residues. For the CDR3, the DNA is TGCGCCAGCAGCTGGATAGCGGGAGCGAAATACAATGAGCAGTTCTTC. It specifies CASSWIAGAKYNEQFF.